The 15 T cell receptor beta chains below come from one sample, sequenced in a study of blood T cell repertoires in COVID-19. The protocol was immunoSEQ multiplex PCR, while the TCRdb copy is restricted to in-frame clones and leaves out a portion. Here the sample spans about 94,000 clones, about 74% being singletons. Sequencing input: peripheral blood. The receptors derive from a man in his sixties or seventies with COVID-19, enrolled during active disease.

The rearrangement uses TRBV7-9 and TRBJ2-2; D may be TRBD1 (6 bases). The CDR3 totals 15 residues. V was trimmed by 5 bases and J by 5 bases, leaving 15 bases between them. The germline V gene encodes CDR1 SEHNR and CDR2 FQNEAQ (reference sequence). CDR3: CASSRQAGLTGELFF. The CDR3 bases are TGTGCCAGCAGCCGACAGGCGGGTTTAACCGGGGAGCTGTTTTTT.

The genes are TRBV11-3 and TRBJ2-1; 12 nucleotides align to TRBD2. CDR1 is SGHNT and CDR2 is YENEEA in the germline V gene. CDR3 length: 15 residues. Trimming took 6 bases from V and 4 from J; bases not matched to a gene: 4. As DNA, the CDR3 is TGTGCCAGCAGTTCTGGACTAGCGGGATACAATGAGCAGTTCTTC. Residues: CASSSGLAGYNEQFF.

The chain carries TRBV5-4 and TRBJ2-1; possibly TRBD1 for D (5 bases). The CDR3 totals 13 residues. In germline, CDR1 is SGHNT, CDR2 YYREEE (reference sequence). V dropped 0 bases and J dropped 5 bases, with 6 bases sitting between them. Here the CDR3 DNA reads TGTGCCAGCAGCTTGGCAGGGAACAATGAGCAGTTCTTC. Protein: CASSLAGNNEQFF.

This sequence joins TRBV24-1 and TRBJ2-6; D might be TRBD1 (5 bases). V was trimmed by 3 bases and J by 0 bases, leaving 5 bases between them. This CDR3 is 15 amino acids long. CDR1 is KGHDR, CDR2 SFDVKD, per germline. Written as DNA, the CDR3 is TGTGCCACCAGTGATACAGGCTCTGGGGCCAACGTCCTGACTTTC. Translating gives CATSDTGSGANVLTF.

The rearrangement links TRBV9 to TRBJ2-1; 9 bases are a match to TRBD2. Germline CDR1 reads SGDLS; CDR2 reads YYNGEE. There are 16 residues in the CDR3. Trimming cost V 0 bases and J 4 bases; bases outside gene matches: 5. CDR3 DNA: TGTGCCAGCAGCGTAGTCGGGGCGGGAGGGTACAATGAGCAGTTCTTC. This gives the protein CASSVVGAGGYNEQFF. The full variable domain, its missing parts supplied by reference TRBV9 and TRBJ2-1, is DSGVTQTPKHLITATGQRVTLRCSPRSGDLSVYWYQQSLDQGLQFLIQYYNGEERAKGNILERFSAQQFPDLHSELNLSSLELGDSALYFCASSVVGAGGYNEQFFGPGTRLTVL.

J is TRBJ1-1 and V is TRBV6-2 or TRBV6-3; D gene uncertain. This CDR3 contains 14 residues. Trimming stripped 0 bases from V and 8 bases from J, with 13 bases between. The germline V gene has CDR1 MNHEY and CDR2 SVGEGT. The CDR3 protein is CASSYSPAALEAFF. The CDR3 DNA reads TGTGCCAGCAGTTACTCTCCCGCGGCACTAGAAGCTTTCTTT.

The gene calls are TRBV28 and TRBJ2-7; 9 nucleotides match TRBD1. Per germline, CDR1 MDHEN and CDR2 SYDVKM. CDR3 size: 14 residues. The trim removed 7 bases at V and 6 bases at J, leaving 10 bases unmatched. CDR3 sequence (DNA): TGTGCCAGCATAGCCGGGACAGGGCATTCCGAGCAGTACTTC. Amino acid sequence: CASIAGTGHSEQYF.

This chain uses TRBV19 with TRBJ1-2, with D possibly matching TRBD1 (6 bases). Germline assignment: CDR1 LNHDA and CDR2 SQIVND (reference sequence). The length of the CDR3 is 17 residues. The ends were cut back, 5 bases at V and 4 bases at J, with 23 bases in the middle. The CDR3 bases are TGTGCCAGTAGTCCTCATCACCTCAGGACAGATAGCTATGGCTACACCTTC. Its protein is CASSPHHLRTDSYGYTF.

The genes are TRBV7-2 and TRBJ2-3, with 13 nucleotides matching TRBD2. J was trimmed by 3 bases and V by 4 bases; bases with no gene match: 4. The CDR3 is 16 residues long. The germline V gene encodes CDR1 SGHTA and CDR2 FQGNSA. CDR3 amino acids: CASSSGTSGATDTQYF. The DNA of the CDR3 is TGTGCCAGCAGCTCCGGGACTAGCGGGGCTACAGATACGCAGTATTTT.

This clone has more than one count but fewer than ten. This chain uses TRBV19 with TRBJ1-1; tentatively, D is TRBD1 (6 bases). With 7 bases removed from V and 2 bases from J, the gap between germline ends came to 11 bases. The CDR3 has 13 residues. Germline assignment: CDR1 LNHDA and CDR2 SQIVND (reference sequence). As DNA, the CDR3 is TGTGCCAGTACGCTGGGGGCAAACACTGAAGCTTTCTTT. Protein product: CASTLGANTEAFF.

The CDR3 bases are TGTGCCAGCTCACCCGCCCCCCCCGCTATAGACAATGAGCAGTTCTTC. It codes for CASSPAPPAIDNEQFF. The rearrangement uses TRBV18 and TRBJ2-1, with no clear D. V was pared by 3 bases and J by 5 bases, with 17 bases between. The length of the CDR3 is 16 residues. CDR1 and CDR2 (germline): KGHSH, LQKENI.

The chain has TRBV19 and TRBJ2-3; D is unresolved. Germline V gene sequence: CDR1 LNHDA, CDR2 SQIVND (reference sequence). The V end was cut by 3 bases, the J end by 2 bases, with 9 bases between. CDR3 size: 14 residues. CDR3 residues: CASSIGKNTDTQYF. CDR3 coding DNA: TGTGCCAGTAGTATTGGCAAAAACACAGATACGCAGTATTTT.

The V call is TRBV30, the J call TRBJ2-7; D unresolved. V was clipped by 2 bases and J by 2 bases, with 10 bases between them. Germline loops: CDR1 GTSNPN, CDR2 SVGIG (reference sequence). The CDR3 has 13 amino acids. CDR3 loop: CAWSKNYPYEQYF. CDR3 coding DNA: TGTGCCTGGAGTAAAAACTATCCCTACGAGCAGTACTTC.

CDR3: CASSIGNREAFF. The DNA of the CDR3 is TGTGCCAGTAGTATAGGGAACAGGGAAGCTTTCTTT. The chain combines TRBV19 with TRBJ1-1; weak D call: TRBD1 (5 bases). Germline CDR1 is LNHDA and CDR2 is SQIVND (reference sequence). Trimming stripped 1 base from V and 8 bases from J, with 8 bases between. The CDR3 is made up of 12 amino acids.

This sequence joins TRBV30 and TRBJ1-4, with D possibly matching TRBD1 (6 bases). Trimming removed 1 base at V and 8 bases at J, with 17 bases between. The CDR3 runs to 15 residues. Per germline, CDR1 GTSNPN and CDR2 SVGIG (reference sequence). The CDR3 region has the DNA TGTGCCTGGAGTGGGAGACCAACGGGGGGCGAAAAACTGTTTTTT. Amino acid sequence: CAWSGRPTGGEKLFF.